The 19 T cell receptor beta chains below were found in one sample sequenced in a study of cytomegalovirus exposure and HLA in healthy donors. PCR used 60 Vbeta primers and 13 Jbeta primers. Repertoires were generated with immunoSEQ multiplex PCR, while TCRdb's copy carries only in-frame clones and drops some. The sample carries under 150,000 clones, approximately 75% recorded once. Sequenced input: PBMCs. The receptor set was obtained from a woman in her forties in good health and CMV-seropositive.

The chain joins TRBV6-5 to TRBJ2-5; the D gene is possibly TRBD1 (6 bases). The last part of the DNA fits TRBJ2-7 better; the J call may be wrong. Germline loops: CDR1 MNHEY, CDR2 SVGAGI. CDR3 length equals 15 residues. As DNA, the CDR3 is TGTGCCAGCAGTCACGGGACACCTGCCCCCTACGAGCAGTACTTC. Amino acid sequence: CASSHGTPAPYEQYF.

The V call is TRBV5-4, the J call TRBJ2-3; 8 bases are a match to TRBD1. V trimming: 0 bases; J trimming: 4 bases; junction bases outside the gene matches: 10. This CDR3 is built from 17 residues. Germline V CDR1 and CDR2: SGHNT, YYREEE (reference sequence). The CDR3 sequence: CASSLDGQGLEADTQYF. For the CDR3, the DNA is TGTGCCAGCAGCTTGGATGGACAGGGACTCGAGGCAGATACGCAGTATTTT.

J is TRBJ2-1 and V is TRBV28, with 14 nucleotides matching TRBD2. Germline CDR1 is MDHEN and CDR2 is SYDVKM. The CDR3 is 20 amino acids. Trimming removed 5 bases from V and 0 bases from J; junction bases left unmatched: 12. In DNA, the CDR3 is TGTGCCAGCAGTAAGGCCGGACTAGCGGGAGGCTCAAGCTCCTACAATGAGCAGTTCTTC. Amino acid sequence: CASSKAGLAGGSSSYNEQFF. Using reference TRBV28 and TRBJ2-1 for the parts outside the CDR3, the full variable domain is DVKVTQSSRYLVKRTGEKVFLECVQDMDHENMFWYRQDPGLGLRLIYFSYDVKMKEKGDIPEGYSVSREKKERFSLILESASTNQTSMYLCASSKAGLAGGSSSYNEQFFGPGTRLTVL.

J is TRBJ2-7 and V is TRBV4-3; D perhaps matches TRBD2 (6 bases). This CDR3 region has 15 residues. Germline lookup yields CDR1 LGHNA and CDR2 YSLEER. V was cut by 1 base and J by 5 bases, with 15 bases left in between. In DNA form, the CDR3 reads TGCGCCAGCAGCCAAGCCCCGGGACTCAATCACGAGCAGTACTTC. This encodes CASSQAPGLNHEQYF.

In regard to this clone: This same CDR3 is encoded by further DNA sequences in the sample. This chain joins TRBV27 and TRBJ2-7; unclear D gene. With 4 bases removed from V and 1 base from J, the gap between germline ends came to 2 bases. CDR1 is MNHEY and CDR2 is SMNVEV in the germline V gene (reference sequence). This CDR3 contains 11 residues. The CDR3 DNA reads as TGTGCCAGCAGTTCATCCTACGAGCAGTACTTC. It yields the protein CASSSSYEQYF.

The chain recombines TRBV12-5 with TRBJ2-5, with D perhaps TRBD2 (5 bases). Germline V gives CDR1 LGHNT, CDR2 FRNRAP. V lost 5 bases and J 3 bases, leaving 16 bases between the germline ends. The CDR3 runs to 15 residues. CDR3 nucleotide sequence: TGTGCTAGTGGTCCCGATGGACGGGGAGAAGAGACCCAGTACTTC. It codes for CASGPDGRGEETQYF. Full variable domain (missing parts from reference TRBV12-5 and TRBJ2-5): DARVTQTPRHKVTEMGQEVTMRCQPILGHNTVFWYRQTMMQGLELLAYFRNRAPLDDSGMPKDRFSAEMPDATLATLKIQPSEPRDSAVYFCASGPDGRGEETQYFGPGTRLLVL.

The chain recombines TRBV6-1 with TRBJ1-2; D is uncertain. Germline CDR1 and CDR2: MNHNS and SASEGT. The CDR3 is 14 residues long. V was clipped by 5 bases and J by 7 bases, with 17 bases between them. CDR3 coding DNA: TGTGCCAGCAGTCTAGTGGACTACCAGAGTGGCTACACCTTC. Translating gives CASSLVDYQSGYTF.

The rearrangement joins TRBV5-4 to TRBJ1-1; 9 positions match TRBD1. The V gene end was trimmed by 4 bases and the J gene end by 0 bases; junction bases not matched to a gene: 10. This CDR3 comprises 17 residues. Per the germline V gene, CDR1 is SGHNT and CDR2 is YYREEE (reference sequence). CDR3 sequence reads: CASSPGQGIGMNTEAFF. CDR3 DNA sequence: TGTGCCAGCAGCCCAGGACAGGGGATCGGGATGAACACTGAAGCTTTCTTT.

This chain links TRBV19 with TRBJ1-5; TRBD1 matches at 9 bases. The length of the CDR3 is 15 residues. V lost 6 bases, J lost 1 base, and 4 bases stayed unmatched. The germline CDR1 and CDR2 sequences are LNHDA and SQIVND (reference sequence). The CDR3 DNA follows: TGTGCCAGTAGGTCCGGGACAGGGAGCAATCAGCCCCAGCATTTT. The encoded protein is CASRSGTGSNQPQHF. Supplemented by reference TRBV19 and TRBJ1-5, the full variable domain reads DGGITQSPKYLFRKEGQNVTLSCEQNLNHDAMYWYRQDPGQGLRLIYYSQIVNDFQKGDIAEGYSVSREKKESFPLTVTSAQKNPTAFYLCASRSGTGSNQPQHFGDGTRLSIL.

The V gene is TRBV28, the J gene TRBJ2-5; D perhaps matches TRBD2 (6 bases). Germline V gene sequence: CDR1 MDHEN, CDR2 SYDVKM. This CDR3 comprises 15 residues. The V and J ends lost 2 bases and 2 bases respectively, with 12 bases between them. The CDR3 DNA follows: TGTGCCAGCAGTTTAACGGGAGTGGGGCAAGAGACCCAGTACTTC. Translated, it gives CASSLTGVGQETQYF.

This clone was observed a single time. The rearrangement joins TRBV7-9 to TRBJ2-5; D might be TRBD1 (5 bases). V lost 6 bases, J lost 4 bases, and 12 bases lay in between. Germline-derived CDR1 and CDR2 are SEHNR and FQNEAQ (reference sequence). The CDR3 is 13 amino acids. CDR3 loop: CASRRLGPETQYF. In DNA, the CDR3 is TGTGCCAGCAGGCGCTTGGGGCCAGAGACCCAGTACTTC.

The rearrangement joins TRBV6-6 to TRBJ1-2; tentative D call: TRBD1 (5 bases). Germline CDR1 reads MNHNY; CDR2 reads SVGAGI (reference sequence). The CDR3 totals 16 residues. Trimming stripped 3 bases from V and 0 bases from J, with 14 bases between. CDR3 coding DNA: TGTGCCAGCAGTTATTCGCAAGCGACAGCTAACTATGGCTACACCTTC. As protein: CASSYSQATANYGYTF.

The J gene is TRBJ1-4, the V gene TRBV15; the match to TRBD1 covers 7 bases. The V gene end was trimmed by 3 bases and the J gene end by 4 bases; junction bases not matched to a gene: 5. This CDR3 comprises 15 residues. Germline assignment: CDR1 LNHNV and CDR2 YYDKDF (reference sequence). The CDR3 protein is CATSSADRYNEKLFF. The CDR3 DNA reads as TGTGCCACCAGCAGTGCGGACAGGTATAATGAAAAACTGTTTTTT.

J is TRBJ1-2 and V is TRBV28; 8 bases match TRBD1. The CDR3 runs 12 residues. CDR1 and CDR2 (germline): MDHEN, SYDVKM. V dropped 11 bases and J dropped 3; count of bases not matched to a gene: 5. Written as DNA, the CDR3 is TGTGCCTCGAGGACAGGGTACTATGGCTACACCTTC. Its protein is CASRTGYYGYTF.

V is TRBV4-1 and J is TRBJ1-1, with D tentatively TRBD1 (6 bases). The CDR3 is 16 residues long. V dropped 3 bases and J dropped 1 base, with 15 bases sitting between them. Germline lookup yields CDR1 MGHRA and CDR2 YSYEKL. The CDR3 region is CASSHPTTGGNTEAFF. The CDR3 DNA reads TGCGCCAGCAGCCATCCCACGACAGGAGGGAACACTGAAGCTTTCTTT.

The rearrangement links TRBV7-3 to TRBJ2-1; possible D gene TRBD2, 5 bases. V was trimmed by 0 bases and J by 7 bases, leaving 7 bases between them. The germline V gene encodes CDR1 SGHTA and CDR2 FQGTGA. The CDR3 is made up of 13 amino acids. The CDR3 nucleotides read TGTGCCAGCAGCTTAACCACGGGGAATGAGCAGTTCTTC. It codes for CASSLTTGNEQFF.

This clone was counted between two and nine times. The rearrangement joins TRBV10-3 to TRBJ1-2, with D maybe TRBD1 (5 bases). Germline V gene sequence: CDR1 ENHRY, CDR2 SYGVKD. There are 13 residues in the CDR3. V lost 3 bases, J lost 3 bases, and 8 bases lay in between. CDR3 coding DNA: TGTGCCATCAGTGACGGGGGAGACTATGGCTACACCTTC. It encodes CAISDGGDYGYTF.

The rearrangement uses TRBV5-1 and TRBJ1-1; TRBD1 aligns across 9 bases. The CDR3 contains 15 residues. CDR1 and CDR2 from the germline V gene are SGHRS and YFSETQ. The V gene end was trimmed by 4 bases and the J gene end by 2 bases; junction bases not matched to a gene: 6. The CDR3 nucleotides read TGCGCCAGCAGCCTACTACAGGGGGCTAACACTGAAGCTTTCTTT. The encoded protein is CASSLLQGANTEAFF.

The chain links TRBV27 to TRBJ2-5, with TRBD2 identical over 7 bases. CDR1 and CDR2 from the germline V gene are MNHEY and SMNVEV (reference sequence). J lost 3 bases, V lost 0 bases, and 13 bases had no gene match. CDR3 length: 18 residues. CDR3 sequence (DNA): TGTGCCAGCAGTTTATCCCACGGAAGTCCAGCGGGAAAAGAGACCCAGTACTTC. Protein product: CASSLSHGSPAGKETQYF.